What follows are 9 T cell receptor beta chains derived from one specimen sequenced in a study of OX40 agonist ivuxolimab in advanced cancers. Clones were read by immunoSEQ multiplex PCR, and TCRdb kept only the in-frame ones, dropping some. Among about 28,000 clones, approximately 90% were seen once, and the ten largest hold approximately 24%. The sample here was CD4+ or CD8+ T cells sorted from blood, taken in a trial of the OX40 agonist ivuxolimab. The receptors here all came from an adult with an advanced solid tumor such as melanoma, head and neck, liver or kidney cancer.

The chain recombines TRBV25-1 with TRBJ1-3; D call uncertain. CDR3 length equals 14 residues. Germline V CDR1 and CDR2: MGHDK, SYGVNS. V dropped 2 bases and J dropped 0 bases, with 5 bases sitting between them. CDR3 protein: CASSEGVSGNTIYF. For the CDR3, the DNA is TGTGCCAGCAGTGAAGGGGTCTCTGGAAACACCATATATTTT.

The CDR3 region is CASSDYGHTTHDTGELFF. For the CDR3, the DNA is TGTGCCAGCAGTGATTATGGTCATACTACACATGACACCGGGGAGCTGTTTTTT. The chain carries TRBV25-1 and TRBJ2-2, with D hard to call. Germline V gene sequence: CDR1 MGHDK, CDR2 SYGVNS. The CDR3 spans 18 residues. V dropped 3 bases and J dropped 3 bases, with 20 bases sitting between them.

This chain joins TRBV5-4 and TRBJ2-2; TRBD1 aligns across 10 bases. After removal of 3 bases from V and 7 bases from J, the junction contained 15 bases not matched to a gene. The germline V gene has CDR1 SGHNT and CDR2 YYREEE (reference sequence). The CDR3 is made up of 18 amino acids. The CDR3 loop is CASSSVTTGGNSGGELFF. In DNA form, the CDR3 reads TGTGCCAGCAGCTCTGTGACGACAGGGGGCAATTCGGGCGGGGAGCTGTTTTTT.

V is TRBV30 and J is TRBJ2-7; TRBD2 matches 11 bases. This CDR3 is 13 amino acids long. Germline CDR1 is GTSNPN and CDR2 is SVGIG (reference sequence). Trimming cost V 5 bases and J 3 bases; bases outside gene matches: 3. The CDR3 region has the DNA TGTGCCTGGCGACTAGCGGGATTCTACGAGCAGTACTTC. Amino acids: CAWRLAGFYEQYF.

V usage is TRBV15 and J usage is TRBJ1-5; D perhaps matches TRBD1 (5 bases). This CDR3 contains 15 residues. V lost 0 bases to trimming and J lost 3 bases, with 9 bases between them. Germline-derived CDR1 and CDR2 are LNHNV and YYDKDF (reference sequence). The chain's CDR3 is CATSRDLGTNQPQHF. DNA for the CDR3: TGTGCCACCAGCAGAGATCTAGGGACCAATCAGCCCCAGCATTTT.

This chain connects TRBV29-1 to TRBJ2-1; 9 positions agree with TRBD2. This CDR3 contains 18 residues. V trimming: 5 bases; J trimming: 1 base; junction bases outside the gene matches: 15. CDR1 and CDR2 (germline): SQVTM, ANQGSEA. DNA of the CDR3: TGCAGCGTTCCCCCCGGGCGGGAGGGGGTAACGTCCTACAATGAGCAGTTCTTC. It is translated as CSVPPGREGVTSYNEQFF.

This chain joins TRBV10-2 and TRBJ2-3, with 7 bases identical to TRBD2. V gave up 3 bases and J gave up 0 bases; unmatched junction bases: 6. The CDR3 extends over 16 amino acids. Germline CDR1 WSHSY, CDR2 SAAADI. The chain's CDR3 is CASSEKRETSTDTQYF. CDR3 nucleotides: TGCGCCAGCAGTGAAAAGCGGGAAACCAGCACAGATACGCAGTATTTT.

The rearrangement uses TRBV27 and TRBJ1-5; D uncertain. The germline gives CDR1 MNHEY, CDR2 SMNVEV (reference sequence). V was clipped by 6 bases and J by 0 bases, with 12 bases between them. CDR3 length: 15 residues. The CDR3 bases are TGTGCCAGCAGCACCTTGGCCCGTAGCAATCAGCCCCAGCATTTT. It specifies CASSTLARSNQPQHF.

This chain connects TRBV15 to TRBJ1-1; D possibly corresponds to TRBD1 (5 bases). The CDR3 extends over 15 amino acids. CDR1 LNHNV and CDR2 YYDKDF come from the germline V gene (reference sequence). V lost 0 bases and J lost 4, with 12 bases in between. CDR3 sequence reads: CATSRDRVSSTEAFF. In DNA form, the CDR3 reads TGTGCCACCAGCAGAGACAGGGTTTCGAGCACTGAAGCTTTCTTT.